This TCR beta chain was sequenced in a study of regulatory T cells in long-lasting Graves disease. Overall study findings and caveats: Less diverse TCR repertoires were seen in persistent Graves' patients than in newly diagnosed ones.

Specified time point: newly diagnosed GD, antithyroid drugs for less than 3 months. RNA extracted from PBMCs served as the sequencing template. Worth noting for this clonotype: The antigen remains unidentified.

To make TCR beta libraries, researchers used iRepertoire HTBI primers and Arm-PCR of CDR3 regions. TCRdb re-called the multiplex PCR reads through MiXCR, storing one row per CDR3 protein. The profile shows about 470,000 distinct CDR3 sequences, under 15% of them singletons. The CDR3 totals 14 residues. The trim removed 4 bases at V and 7 bases at J, leaving 8 bases unmatched. Per germline, CDR1 DFQATT and CDR2 SNEGSKA (reference sequence). These data were also filed under a second study, of T cells in Graves' hyperthyroidism and ophthalmopathy. That source notes: Diagnostic assessment was based on clinical symptoms, serum thyroxine and TRAb, thyroid ultrasound and orbital computed tomography.

The TCR originated in a woman aged 25 to 39 with Graves disease. The chain is built from TRBV20-1 and TRBJ2-1, with 9 nucleotides matching TRBD2. Sequenced here: peripheral blood mononuclear cells (PBMCs), sampled at new diagnosis, from a patient treated with antithyroid drugs. CDR3 protein: CSATSGIKGNEQFF. Written as DNA, the CDR3 is TGCAGTGCTACTAGCGGGATTAAGGGGAATGAGCAGTTCTTC.